This T cell receptor beta chain was profiled in a study of early T cells in non-severe SARS-CoV-2 infection. The count of this clonotype is one. TCRdb used MiXCR to reprocess the 5' RACE reads, holding one entry per CDR3 protein. In the table there are approximately 100,000 distinct CDR3 sequences, 16% of which are singletons. Trimming took off 3 bases at V and 1 base at J, with 9 bases between the two ends. The CDR3 is 14 residues long. CDR1 SEHNR and CDR2 FQNEAQ come from the germline V gene (reference sequence). This chain links TRBV7-9 with TRBJ1-1, with D unclear. The receptor's source is an adult who was a healthcare worker with PCR-confirmed SARS-CoV-2 infection or an uninfected control (not recorded which). Sequencing was carried out using whole blood. CDR3 bases: TGTGCCAGCAGCTTGGACTTGTCGAACACTGAAGCTTTCTTT. Protein product: CASSLDLSNTEAFF.